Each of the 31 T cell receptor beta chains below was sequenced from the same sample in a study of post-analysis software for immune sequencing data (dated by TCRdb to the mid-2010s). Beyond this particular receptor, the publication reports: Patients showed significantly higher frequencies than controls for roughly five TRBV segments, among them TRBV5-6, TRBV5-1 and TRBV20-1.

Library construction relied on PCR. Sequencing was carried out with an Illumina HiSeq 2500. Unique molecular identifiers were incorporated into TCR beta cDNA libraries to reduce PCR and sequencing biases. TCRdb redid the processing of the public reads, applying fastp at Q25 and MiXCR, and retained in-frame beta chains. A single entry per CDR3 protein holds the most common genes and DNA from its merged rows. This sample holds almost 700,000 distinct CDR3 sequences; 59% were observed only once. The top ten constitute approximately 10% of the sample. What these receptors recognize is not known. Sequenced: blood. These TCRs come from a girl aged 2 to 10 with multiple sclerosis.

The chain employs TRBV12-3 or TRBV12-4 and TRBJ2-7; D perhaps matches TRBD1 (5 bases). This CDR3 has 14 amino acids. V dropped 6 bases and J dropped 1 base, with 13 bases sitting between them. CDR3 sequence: CASRLTTGSYEQYF. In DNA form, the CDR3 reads TGTGCCAGCAGGCTTACAACAGGATCCTACGAGCAGTACTTC.

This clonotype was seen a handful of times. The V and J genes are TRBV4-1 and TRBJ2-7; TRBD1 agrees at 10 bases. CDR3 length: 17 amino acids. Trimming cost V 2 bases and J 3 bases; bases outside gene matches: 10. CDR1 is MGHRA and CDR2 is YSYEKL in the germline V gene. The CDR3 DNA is TGCGCCAGCAGCCAACATTCTTACCGGGACAGGGGCTACGAGCAGTACTTC. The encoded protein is CASSQHSYRDRGYEQYF.

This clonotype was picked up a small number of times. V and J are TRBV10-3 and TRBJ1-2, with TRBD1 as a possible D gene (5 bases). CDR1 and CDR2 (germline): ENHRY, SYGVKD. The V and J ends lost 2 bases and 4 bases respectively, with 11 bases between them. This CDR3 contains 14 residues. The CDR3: CAISEAPGLYGYTF. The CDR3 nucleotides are TGTGCCATCAGTGAGGCTCCGGGACTCTATGGCTACACCTTC.

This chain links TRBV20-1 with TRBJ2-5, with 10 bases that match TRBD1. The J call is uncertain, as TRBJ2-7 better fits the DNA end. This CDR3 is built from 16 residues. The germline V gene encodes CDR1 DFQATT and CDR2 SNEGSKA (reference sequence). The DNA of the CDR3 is TGCAGTGCTTACCCCAGGGGACAGGGGCTCCTCTACGAGCAGTACTTC. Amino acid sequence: CSAYPRGQGLLYEQYF.

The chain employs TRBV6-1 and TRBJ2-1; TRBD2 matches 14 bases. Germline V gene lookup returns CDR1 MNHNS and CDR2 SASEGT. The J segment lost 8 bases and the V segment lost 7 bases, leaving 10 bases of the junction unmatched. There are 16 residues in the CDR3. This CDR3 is CASILGLAGGIDEQFF. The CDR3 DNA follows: TGTGCCAGCATTCTTGGACTAGCGGGAGGTATCGATGAGCAGTTCTTC.

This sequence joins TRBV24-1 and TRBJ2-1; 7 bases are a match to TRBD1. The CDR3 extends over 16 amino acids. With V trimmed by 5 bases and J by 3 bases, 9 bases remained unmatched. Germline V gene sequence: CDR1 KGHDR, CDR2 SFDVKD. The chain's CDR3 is CATSALDRANYNEQFF. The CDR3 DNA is TGTGCCACCAGTGCTCTAGACAGGGCGAACTACAATGAGCAGTTCTTC.

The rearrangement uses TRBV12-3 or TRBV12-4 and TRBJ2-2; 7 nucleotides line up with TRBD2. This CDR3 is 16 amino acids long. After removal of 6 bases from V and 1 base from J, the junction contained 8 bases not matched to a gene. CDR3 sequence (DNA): TGTGCCAGCAGGGACTCTCCGGGGGGGAACACCGGGGAGCTGTTTTTT. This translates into CASRDSPGGNTGELFF.

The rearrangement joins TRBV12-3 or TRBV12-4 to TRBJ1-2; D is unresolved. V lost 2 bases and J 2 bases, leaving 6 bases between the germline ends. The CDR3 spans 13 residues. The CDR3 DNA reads TGTGCCAGCAGTTTACGCAGAAACTATGGCTACACCTTC. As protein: CASSLRRNYGYTF.

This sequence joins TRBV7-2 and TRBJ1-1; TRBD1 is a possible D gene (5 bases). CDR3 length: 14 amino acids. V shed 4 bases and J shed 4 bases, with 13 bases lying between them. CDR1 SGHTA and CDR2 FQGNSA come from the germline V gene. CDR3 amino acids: CASSSHPGSTEAFF. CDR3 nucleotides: TGTGCCAGCAGCTCCCATCCAGGGTCCACTGAAGCTTTCTTT.

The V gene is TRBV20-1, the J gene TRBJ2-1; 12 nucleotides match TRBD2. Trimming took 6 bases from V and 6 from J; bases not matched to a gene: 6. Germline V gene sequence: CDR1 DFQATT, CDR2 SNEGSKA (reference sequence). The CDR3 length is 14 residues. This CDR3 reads CSAQTSGSANEQFF. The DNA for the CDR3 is TGCAGTGCGCAGACTAGCGGGAGCGCCAATGAGCAGTTCTTC.

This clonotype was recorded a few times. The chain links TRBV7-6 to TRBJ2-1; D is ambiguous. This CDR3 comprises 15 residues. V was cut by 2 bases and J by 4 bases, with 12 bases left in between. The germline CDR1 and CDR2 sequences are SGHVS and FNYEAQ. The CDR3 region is CASSLSSGLYNEQFF. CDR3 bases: TGTGCCAGCAGCTTATCGTCCGGGTTATACAATGAGCAGTTCTTC.

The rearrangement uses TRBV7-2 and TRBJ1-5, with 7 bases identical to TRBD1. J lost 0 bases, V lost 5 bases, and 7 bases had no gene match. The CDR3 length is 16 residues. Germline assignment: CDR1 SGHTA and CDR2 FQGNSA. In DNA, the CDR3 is TGTGCCAGCAGCCTGGGGACAGCTAATAGCAATCAGCCCCAGCATTTT. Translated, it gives CASSLGTANSNQPQHF.

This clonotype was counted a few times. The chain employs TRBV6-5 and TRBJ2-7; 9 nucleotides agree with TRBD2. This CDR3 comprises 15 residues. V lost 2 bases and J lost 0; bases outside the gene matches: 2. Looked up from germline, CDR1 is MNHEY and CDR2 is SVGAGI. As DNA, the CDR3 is TGTGCCAGCAGTTACGCTAGCGGGATCTCCTACGAGCAGTACTTC. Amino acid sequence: CASSYASGISYEQYF.

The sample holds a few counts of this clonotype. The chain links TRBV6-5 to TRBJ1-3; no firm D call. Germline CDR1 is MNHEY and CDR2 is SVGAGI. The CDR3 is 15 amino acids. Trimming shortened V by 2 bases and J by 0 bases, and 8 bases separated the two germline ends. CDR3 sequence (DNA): TGTGCCAGCAGTTACGGGCAGCGCTCTGGAAACACCATATATTTT. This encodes CASSYGQRSGNTIYF.

The CDR3 loop is CSAGGASGQETQYF. CDR3 coding DNA: TGCAGTGCGGGAGGGGCTAGCGGACAAGAGACCCAGTACTTC. The chain couples TRBV20-1 to TRBJ2-5, with 7 bases identical to TRBD2. This CDR3 has 14 residues. The junction had 9 bases not matched to a gene; V was cut back by 6 bases and J by 2 bases. From germline, CDR1 is DFQATT and CDR2 SNEGSKA (reference sequence).

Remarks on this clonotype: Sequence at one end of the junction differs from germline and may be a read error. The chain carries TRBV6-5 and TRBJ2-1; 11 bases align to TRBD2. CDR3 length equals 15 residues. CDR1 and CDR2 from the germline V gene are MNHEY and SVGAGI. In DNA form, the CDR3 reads TGTGCCAGCAGCTCACTAGCGGGAGATTACAATGAGCGGTTCTTC. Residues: CASSSLAGDYNERFF.

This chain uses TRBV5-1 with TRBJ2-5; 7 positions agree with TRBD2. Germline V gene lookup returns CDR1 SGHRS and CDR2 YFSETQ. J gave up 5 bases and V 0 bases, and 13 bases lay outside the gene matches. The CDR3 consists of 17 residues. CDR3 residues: CASSLVIGATSRETQYF. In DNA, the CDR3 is TGCGCCAGCAGCTTGGTCATCGGTGCGACTAGCCGGGAGACCCAGTACTTC.

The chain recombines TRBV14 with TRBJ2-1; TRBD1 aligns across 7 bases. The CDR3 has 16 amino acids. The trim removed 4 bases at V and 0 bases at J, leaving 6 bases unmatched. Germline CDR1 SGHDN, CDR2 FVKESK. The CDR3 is CASSRGTVPSYNEQFF. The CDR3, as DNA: TGTGCCAGCAGCCGTGGGACAGTCCCCTCCTACAATGAGCAGTTCTTC.

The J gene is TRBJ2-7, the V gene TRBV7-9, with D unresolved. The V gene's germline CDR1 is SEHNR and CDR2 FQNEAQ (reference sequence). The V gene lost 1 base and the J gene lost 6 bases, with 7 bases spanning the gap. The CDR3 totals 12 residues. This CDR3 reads CASSLELGEQYF. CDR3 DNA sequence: TGTGCCAGCAGCTTAGAACTCGGCGAGCAGTACTTC.

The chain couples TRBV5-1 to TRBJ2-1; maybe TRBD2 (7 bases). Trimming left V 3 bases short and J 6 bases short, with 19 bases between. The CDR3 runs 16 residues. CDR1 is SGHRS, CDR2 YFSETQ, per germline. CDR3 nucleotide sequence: TGCGCCAGCAGCTGGGAGGGGGTTCTAGCAAGCAATGAGCAGTTCTTC. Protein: CASSWEGVLASNEQFF.

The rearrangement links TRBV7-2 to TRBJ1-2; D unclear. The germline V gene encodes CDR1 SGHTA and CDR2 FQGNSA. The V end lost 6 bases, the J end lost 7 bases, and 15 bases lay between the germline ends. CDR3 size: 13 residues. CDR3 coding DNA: TGTGCCAGCAGGCTTAGAACGGGTGGTGGCTACACCTTC. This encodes CASRLRTGGGYTF.

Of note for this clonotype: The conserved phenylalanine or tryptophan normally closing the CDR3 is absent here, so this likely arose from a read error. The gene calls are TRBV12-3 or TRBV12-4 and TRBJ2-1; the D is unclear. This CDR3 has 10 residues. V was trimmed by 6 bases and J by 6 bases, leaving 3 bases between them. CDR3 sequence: CASRLNEQFS. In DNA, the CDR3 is TGTGCCAGCAGACTCAATGAGCAGTTCTCC.

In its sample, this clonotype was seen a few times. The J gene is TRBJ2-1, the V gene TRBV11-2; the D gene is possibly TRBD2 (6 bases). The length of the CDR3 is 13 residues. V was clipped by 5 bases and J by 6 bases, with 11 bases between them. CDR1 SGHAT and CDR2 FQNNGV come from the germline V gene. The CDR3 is CASSGLTSNEQFF. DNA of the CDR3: TGTGCCAGCAGCGGACTGACTAGCAATGAGCAGTTCTTC.

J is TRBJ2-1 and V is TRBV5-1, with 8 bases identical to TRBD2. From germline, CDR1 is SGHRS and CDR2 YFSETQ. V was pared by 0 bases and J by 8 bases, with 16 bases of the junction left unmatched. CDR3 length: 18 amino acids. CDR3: CASSLANLVAGSPHEQFF. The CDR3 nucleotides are TGCGCCAGCAGCTTGGCCAATCTGGTAGCGGGGTCCCCCCATGAGCAGTTCTTC. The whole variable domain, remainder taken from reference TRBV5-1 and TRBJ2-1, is KAGVTQTPRYLIKTRGQQVTLSCSPISGHRSVSWYQQTPGQGLQFLFEYFSETQRNKGNFPGRFSGRQFSNSRSEMNVSTLELGDSALYLCASSLANLVAGSPHEQFFGPGTRLTVL.

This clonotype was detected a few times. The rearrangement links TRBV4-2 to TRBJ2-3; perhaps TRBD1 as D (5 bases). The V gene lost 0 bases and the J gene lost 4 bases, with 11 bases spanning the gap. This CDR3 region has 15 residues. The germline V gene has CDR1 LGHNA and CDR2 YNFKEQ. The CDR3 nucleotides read TGTGCCAGCAGCCAAGAGGGGCTTCCCCCAGATACGCAGTATTTT. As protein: CASSQEGLPPDTQYF.

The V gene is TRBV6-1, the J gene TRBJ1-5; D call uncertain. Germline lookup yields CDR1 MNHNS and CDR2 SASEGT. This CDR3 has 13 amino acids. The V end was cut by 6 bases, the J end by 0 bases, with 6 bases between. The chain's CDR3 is CASRIYSNQPQHF. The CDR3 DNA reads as TGTGCCAGCAGAATTTATAGCAATCAGCCCCAGCATTTT.

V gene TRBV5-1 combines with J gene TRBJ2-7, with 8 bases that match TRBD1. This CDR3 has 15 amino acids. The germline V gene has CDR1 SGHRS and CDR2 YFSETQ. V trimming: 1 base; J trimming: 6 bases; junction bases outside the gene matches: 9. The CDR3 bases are TGCGCCAGCAGCTTGAGCTGGGGACAGGATTTCGAGCAGTACTTC. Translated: CASSLSWGQDFEQYF.

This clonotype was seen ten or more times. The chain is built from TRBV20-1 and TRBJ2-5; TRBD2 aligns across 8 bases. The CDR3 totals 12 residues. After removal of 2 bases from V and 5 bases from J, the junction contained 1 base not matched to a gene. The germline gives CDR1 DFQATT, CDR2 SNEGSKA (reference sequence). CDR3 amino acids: CSARPGGETQYF. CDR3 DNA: TGCAGTGCTAGACCGGGGGGGGAGACCCAGTACTTC.

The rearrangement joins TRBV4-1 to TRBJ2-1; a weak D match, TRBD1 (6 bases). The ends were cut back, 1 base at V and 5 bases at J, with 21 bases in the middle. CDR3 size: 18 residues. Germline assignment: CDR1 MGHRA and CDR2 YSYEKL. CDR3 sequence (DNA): TGCGCCAGCAGCCAAGCCCAGGGGTTTGACCCCACCAACAATGAGCAGTTCTTC. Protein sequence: CASSQAQGFDPTNNEQFF.

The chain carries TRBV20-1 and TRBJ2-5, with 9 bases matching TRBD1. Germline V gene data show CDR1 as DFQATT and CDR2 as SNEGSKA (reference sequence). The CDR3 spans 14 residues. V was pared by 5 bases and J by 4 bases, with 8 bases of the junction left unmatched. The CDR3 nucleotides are TGCAGTGCTGGCCGGACAGGGGCAGGAGAGACCCAGTACTTC. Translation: CSAGRTGAGETQYF.

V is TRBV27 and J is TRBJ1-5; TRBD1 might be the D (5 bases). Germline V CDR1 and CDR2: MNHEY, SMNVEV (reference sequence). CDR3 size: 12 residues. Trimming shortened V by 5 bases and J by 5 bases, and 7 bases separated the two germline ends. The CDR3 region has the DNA TGTGCCAGCAGTCGGGGGGATCAGCCCCAGCATTTT. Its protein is CASSRGDQPQHF.